By its share, the clone carrying this T cell receptor beta chain is large. Its antigen is still unknown. The V gene's germline CDR1 is KGHSH and CDR2 LQKENI. The CDR3 covers 14 residues. With V trimmed by 6 bases and J by 5 bases, 7 bases remained unmatched. These data are taken from a study of sequential checkpoint blockade in melanoma. At the level of the study: Over 20 patients had matched tumor biopsies before treatment and at week 13 after nivolumab or ipilimumab alone.

Treatment noted: randomized to nivolumab then ipilimumab (arm A) or the reverse (arm B). No patient had prior DNA-damaging chemotherapy. Study observations and caveats: Tumor T-cell fraction and clonality correlated with PD-L1 and CD8+ counts.

Produced via immunoSEQ multiplex PCR; TCRdb's table is partial and in-frame only. The table has under 2,500 clones, approximately 24% seen once. The rearrangement uses TRBV18 and TRBJ1-1; TRBD1 agrees at 9 bases. The source is a human donor with melanoma. Sequenced here: tumor tissue (inferred from file names), sampled from a patient given nivolumab and ipilimumab in sequence. CDR3 nucleotides: TGTGCCAGCTCCTCAGGGACAGGGTATACTGAAGCTTTCTTT. It encodes CASSSGTGYTEAFF.